These T cell receptor beta chains were read from a single sample in a study of shared clonotypes between healthy human individuals. Only in-frame clones appear in the TCRdb table, and some are missing; sequencing was by immunoSEQ multiplex PCR. The data show 650,000 to 750,000 clones, about two thirds seen once. The sequenced material came from memory CD4+ T cells sorted from blood. The origin of the receptors is a woman aged 25 to 39 in good health. The CDR3 runs from the conserved cysteine through the conserved F or W. The order of the fields is D gene, V gene, J gene, clone size, CDR3 protein, CDR3 DNA. D genes are given only for firm matches. Where a row states a size, it is once, few, many or the class of an expanded clone; other rows omit it.

>TRBD2|TRBV5-1|TRBJ2-1|-
CASSFHPTSGEYNEQFF
TGCGCCAGCAGCTTCCATCCAACTAGCGGAGAGTACAATGAGCAGTTCTTC
>-|TRBV6-1|TRBJ1-2|-
CASSENGHYGYTF
TGTGCCAGCAGTGAAAACGGACACTATGGCTACACCTTC
>-|TRBV30|TRBJ2-3|-
CAWSSLTDTQYF
TGTGCCTGGAGCTCTCTAACAGATACGCAGTATTTT
>-|TRBV7-2|TRBJ2-2|-
CASSPGPSAGELFF
TGTGCCAGCAGCCCCGGTCCTAGTGCCGGGGAGCTGTTTTTT
>TRBD1|TRBV19|TRBJ2-2|few
CASSGTGNTGELFF
TGTGCCAGTAGCGGGACAGGGAACACCGGGGAGCTGTTTTTT
>-|TRBV6-1|TRBJ1-2|-
CASSPPTLGDYGYTF
TGTGCCAGCAGTCCTCCCACCCTAGGCGACTATGGCTACACCTTC
>TRBD2|TRBV19|TRBJ2-2|-
CASSGTSDTGELFF
TGTGCCAGTAGCGGGACTAGCGACACCGGGGAGCTGTTTTTT
>TRBD1|TRBV30|TRBJ1-2|-
CASRGQGQWDYGYTF
TGTGCCTCACGAGGACAGGGGCAGTGGGACTATGGCTACACCTTC
>TRBD2|TRBV28|TRBJ2-7|few
CASTGSSGSYEQYF
TGTGCCAGCACAGGGAGTAGCGGGAGTTACGAGCAGTACTTC
>-|TRBV6-5|TRBJ2-7|-
CASSYSGLREQYF
TGTGCCAGCAGTTACAGTGGGTTGCGCGAGCAGTACTTC
>TRBD1|TRBV30|TRBJ2-7|-
CAQSGTGASRVYEQYF
TGTGCCCAGTCCGGGACAGGGGCCAGTAGAGTATACGAGCAGTACTTC
>-|TRBV21-1|TRBJ2-7|-
CASSSERSTGRYEQYF
TGTGCCAGCAGCTCAGAGAGGAGCACAGGTCGCTACGAGCAGTACTTC
>-|TRBV7-9|TRBJ1-2|-
CASSLRGDDGYTF
TGTGCCAGCAGCTTACGGGGGGATGATGGCTACACCTTC
>-|TRBV5-1|TRBJ1-5|-
CASSPGGAGLPQHF
TGCGCCAGCAGCCCCGGCGGGGCTGGCTTGCCCCAGCATTTT
>TRBD1|TRBV2|TRBJ2-2|few
CASMKGTGGRGELFF
TGTGCCAGCATGAAGGGGACAGGGGGCAGAGGGGAGCTGTTTTTT
>-|TRBV6-1|TRBJ2-3|many
CASSGRGISDTQYF
TGTGCCAGCAGTGGGAGGGGGATATCAGATACGCAGTATTTT
>-|TRBV10-2|TRBJ1-2|many
CASSVLNRDGYTF
TGCGCCAGCAGTGTCCTTAATAGGGATGGCTACACCTTC